This entry features one T cell receptor (beta chain) sequence. Its antigen is undetermined. The data derive from a study of T cell responses to AZD1222 COVID-19 vaccine. About the study: Second-dose groups at about 4 or about 12 weeks were pooled. Whole-study results and caveats: Variant regions that are unmutated are reportedly the target of nearly half of spike-specific TCRs. Among the donors, most were white British and more were female, and clonal diversity was possibly underestimated. Repertoire sampling happened only post peak T cell response.

The table came from immunoSEQ multiplex PCR; TCRdb's copy has only in-frame clones and leaves some out. The table lists 110,000 or so clones, about 90% of them singletons, with less than 6.5% in the top ten. This CDR3 region has 13 residues. Germline V lookup: CDR1 SNHLY, CDR2 FYNNEI. V lost 3 bases to trimming and J lost 5 bases, with 10 bases between them. The receptor was derived from an adult in good health. This sample comprised peripheral blood, obtained on day 0 of AZD1222 vaccination. J is TRBJ1-2 and V is TRBV2, with D hard to call. Here the CDR3 DNA reads TGTGCCAGCAGTGATTCAGTAAGATATGGCTACACCTTC. The encoded protein is CASSDSVRYGYTF. The variable domain in full, with the rest retrieved from reference TRBV2 and TRBJ1-2, is EPEVTQTPSHQVTQMGQEVILRCVPISNHLYFYWYRQILGQKVEFLVSFYNNEISEKSEIFDDQFSVERPDGSNFTLKIRSTKLEDSAMYFCASSDSVRYGYTFGSGTRLTVV.